This TCR beta chain was sequenced for a study of CXCR3-negative and CXCR3-positive naive CD8 T cells. Points from the study as a whole: In CXCR3-positive naive cells, the TRB CDR3s were more hydrophobic than in CXCR3-negative naive cells.

Germline V CDR1 and CDR2: DFQATT, SNEGSKA (reference sequence). The CDR3 runs 16 residues. Via 5' RACE with UMI labels, TRB cDNA libraries were prepared. TCRdb re-called the 5' RACE reads; one entry per CDR3 protein, DNA not given. The sample has about 62,000 distinct CDR3 sequences; the top ten hold 3.5% to 5.5%. As concerns this clonotype: Its antigen is currently unknown.

Cells that were CD45RO-CCR7+CD27+CD95- constituted naive CD8+ T cells. The material sequenced was naive CXCR3- CD8+ T cells from blood. The sample's subset: CD45RO-CCR7+CD27+CD95- naive CD8+ T cells lacking CXCR3 (TNR3-). J is TRBJ2-5 and V is TRBV20-1; no DNA is available, so the TRBD2 call from TCRdb remains unchecked. The receptor was isolated from a human donor in good health. Some clones in this sample may be carry-over from other donors' samples. This chain's CDR3 is CSVRIPGLATQETQYF.